What follows are 26 T cell receptor beta chains derived from one specimen sequenced in a study of blood T cell repertoires in COVID-19. The data were produced by immunoSEQ multiplex PCR, yet TCRdb's version contains in-frame clones alone and is incomplete. The data show roughly 63,000 clones, over 75% seen once. The sequenced material came from peripheral blood. The receptors originated from a human donor in a cohort sampled during active COVID-19.

The J gene is TRBJ2-3, the V gene TRBV30; possible D gene TRBD1, 6 bases. In germline, CDR1 is GTSNPN, CDR2 SVGIG (reference sequence). This CDR3 has 10 amino acids. In DNA, the CDR3 is TGTGCTGTGGGGGCGTTGACGCAGTATTTT. This codes for CAVGALTQYF.

The chain couples TRBV3-1 (or the pseudogene TRBV3-2) to TRBJ2-7; 7 positions agree with TRBD1. The germline gives CDR1 LGHDT, CDR2 YNNKEL (reference sequence). The V segment lost 4 bases and the J segment 4 bases; nucleotides outside the gene matches: 10. This CDR3 has 15 residues. CDR3 DNA sequence: TGTGCCAGCAGCCTCACCTGGGACAGCGAATACGAGCAGTACTTC. It encodes CASSLTWDSEYEQYF.

The chain combines TRBV7-2 with TRBJ2-2; 7 bases match TRBD1. The CDR3 length is 15 residues. V was clipped by 3 bases and J by 1 base; unmatched bases: 2. Germline loops: CDR1 SGHTA, CDR2 FQGNSA. Here the CDR3 reads CASSLTGQNTGELFF. DNA of the CDR3: TGTGCCAGCAGCTTGACAGGGCAGAACACCGGGGAGCTGTTTTTT. Based on the CDR3 plus reference TRBV7-2 and TRBJ2-2, the full variable domain is GAGVSQSPSNKVTEKGKDVELRCDPISGHTALYWYRQSLGQGLEFLIYFQGNSAPDKSGLPSDRFSAERTGGSVSTLTIQRTQQEDSAVYLCASSLTGQNTGELFFGEGSRLTVL.

The chain links TRBV11-2 to TRBJ2-3; 8 bases map to TRBD2. CDR3 length: 16 amino acids. CDR1 SGHAT and CDR2 FQNNGV come from the germline V gene. Trimming removed 5 bases from V and 5 bases from J; junction bases left unmatched: 12. As DNA, the CDR3 is TGTGCCAGCAGCCGGCTGACTAGCGTGAGGGGAGATACGCAGTATTTT. Its protein is CASSRLTSVRGDTQYF. Supplemented by reference TRBV11-2 and TRBJ2-3, the full variable domain reads EAGVAQSPRYKIIEKRQSVAFWCNPISGHATLYWYQQILGQGPKLLIQFQNNGVVDDSQLPKDRFSAERLKGVDSTLKIQPAKLEDSAVYLCASSRLTSVRGDTQYFGPGTRLTVL.

About this clone: Other DNA sequences in this specimen translate into the identical CDR3. The rearrangement uses TRBV18 and TRBJ2-2; a possible D gene is TRBD1 (6 bases). The germline gives CDR1 KGHSH, CDR2 LQKENI. The CDR3 totals 15 residues. V was shortened by 1 base and J by 2 bases, with 8 bases between the two germline ends. CDR3 nucleotide sequence: TGTGCCAGCTCACCACAGGGGGTCAACACCGGGGAGCTGTTTTTT. Amino acids: CASSPQGVNTGELFF. Full variable domain (rest looked up from reference TRBV18 and TRBJ2-2): NAGVMQNPRHLVRRRGQEARLRCSPMKGHSHVYWYRQLPEEGLKFMVYLQKENIIDESGMPKERFSAEFPKEGPSILRIQQVVRGDSAAYFCASSPQGVNTGELFFGEGSRLTVL.

The V and J genes are TRBV15 and TRBJ2-5, with D tentatively TRBD2 (6 bases). The CDR3 is 15 residues long. CDR1 and CDR2 from the germline V gene are LNHNV and YYDKDF (reference sequence). V gave up 3 bases and J gave up 5 bases, with 16 bases separating them. CDR3 protein: CATSSFSGVGETQYF. The CDR3 DNA sequence: TGTGCCACCAGCAGTTTCTCGGGGGTGGGGGAGACCCAGTACTTC. Filled out from reference TRBV15 and TRBJ2-5, the complete variable domain reads DAMVIQNPRYQVTQFGKPVTLSCSQTLNHNVMYWYQQKSSQAPKLLFHYYDKDFNNEADTPDNFQSRRPNTSFCFLDIRSPGLGDTAMYLCATSSFSGVGETQYFGPGTRLLVL.

This clone showed up just a few times. The chain employs TRBV10-2 and TRBJ1-5; maybe TRBD1 (6 bases). V gave up 3 bases and J gave up 4 bases, with 10 bases separating them. Germline V gene sequence: CDR1 WSHSY, CDR2 SAAADI. The CDR3 spans 14 residues. As DNA, the CDR3 is TGCGCCAGCAGTGAAGGGGGAAGTAATCAGCCCCAGCATTTT. Protein product: CASSEGGSNQPQHF.

The chain joins TRBV7-7 to TRBJ2-1; 9 nucleotides line up with TRBD1. Unmatched junction bases numbered 12, after V lost 3 bases and J lost 9 bases. The CDR3 sequence is 16 residues long. Looked up from germline, CDR1 is SSHAT and CDR2 is FNYEAQ (reference sequence). The CDR3 here is CASSFRGDRVEGEQFF. In DNA, the CDR3 is TGTGCCAGCAGCTTCAGAGGGGACAGGGTGGAGGGTGAGCAGTTCTTC.

The sample holds a few counts of this clone. The CDR3 loop reads CASSGESGLAAETQYF. As DNA, the CDR3 is TGTGCCAGCAGCGGCGAATCGGGACTAGCCGCGGAGACCCAGTACTTC. The rearrangement joins TRBV9 to TRBJ2-5; 9 bases match TRBD2. CDR1 SGDLS and CDR2 YYNGEE come from the germline V gene. The CDR3 loop spans 16 amino acids. Losses at the gene ends were 3 bases for V and 5 bases for J; bases not matched to a gene: 11.

The CDR3 loop reads CASSLRGAGSPLHF. DNA of the CDR3: TGTGCCAGCAGTTTACGGGGGGCAGGGTCACCCCTCCACTTT. This chain joins TRBV27 and TRBJ1-6; D might be TRBD1 (6 bases). Germline-derived CDR1 and CDR2 are MNHEY and SMNVEV (reference sequence). The V end lost 2 bases, the J end lost 10 bases, and 12 bases lay between the germline ends. The CDR3 runs 14 residues.

This chain uses TRBV7-3 with TRBJ2-2; D gene uncertain. CDR1 SGHTA and CDR2 FQGTGA come from the germline V gene. Trimming pared 3 bases from V and 4 bases from J, leaving 12 bases between. This CDR3 is 15 amino acids long. The CDR3 region has the DNA TGTGCCAGCAGCTTGAACAGCTTGGGCACCGGGGAGCTGTTTTTT. This codes for CASSLNSLGTGELFF.

The chain links TRBV19 to TRBJ1-6, with 7 bases matching TRBD1. In germline, CDR1 is LNHDA, CDR2 SQIVND (reference sequence). CDR3 size: 16 residues. V was pared by 6 bases and J by 6 bases, with 11 bases of the junction left unmatched. CDR3 nucleotide sequence: TGTGCCAGTAGCTCGACAGGGTTTGGGCCTAATTCACCCCTCCACTTT. Its translation is CASSSTGFGPNSPLHF.

The rearrangement uses TRBV10-2 and TRBJ1-6, with TRBD1 matching 7 bases. J was trimmed by 4 bases and V by 9 bases; bases with no gene match: 6. This CDR3 comprises 14 residues. Germline assignment: CDR1 WSHSY and CDR2 SAAADI. CDR3 sequence reads: CASGTEQYNSPLHF. The CDR3 DNA reads as TGCGCCAGTGGGACAGAACAGTATAATTCACCCCTCCACTTT.

The chain employs TRBV11-2 and TRBJ2-1, with 14 bases identical to TRBD2. CDR1 SGHAT and CDR2 FQNNGV come from the germline V gene. After removal of 6 bases from V and 9 bases from J, the junction contained 16 bases not matched to a gene. The CDR3 consists of 18 residues. The CDR3 sequence: CASRGYRGLAGASGEQFF. In nucleotides, the CDR3 is TGTGCCAGCAGAGGGTACAGGGGACTAGCGGGAGCAAGCGGTGAGCAGTTCTTC.

The chain employs TRBV5-1 and TRBJ1-3; TRBD1 matches at 9 bases. Trimming at V came to 0 bases and at J to 1 base, leaving 11 bases not matched to a gene. The germline V gene encodes CDR1 SGHRS and CDR2 YFSETQ. CDR3 size: 19 residues. The CDR3 bases are TGCGCCAGCAGCTTGGACGTCCGGGACAGGGCAGGGTCTGGAAACACCATATATTTT. This encodes CASSLDVRDRAGSGNTIYF.

V usage is TRBV19 and J usage is TRBJ1-1; 7 bases are a match to TRBD1. Germline CDR1 LNHDA, CDR2 SQIVND (reference sequence). CDR3 size: 14 residues. J gave up 4 bases and V 3 bases, and 5 bases lay outside the gene matches. The CDR3, as DNA: TGTGCCAGTAGTATCACCAGGGGGGTCACTGAAGCTTTCTTT. It specifies CASSITRGVTEAFF.

This clone was recorded a few times. The chain is built from TRBV7-2 and TRBJ2-1, with a weak D call TRBD2 (6 bases). There are 15 residues in the CDR3. Germline-derived CDR1 and CDR2 are SGHTA and FQGNSA. V was clipped by 2 bases and J by 2 bases, with 10 bases between them. The CDR3 reads CASSLTPGAYNEQFF. The CDR3 nucleotides read TGTGCCAGCAGCTTAACCCCGGGGGCCTACAATGAGCAGTTCTTC.

The chain's CDR3 is CASSWDRPDTQYF. Here the CDR3 DNA reads TGTGCCAGCAGTTGGGACAGGCCAGATACGCAGTATTTT. V usage is TRBV12-3 or TRBV12-4 and J usage is TRBJ2-3; 8 bases are shared with TRBD1. The CDR3 totals 13 residues. Trimming removed 4 bases from V and 4 bases from J; junction bases left unmatched: 1.

CDR3 amino acids: CATSRGDRHTEAFF. CDR3 nucleotide sequence: TGTGCCACCAGCAGAGGGGACAGGCACACTGAAGCTTTCTTT. This chain uses TRBV15 with TRBJ1-1, with 8 bases identical to TRBD1. CDR3 length: 14 residues. Germline V gives CDR1 LNHNV, CDR2 YYDKDF (reference sequence). With 1 base clipped from V and 3 bases from J, the junction kept 1 base outside the gene matches.

This chain links TRBV27 with TRBJ1-4, with a tentative D call TRBD1 (5 bases). The CDR3 has 13 amino acids. The germline V and J ends were trimmed by 3 bases and 8 bases, with 10 bases remaining between them. Germline loops: CDR1 MNHEY, CDR2 SMNVEV (reference sequence). The CDR3 loop is CASSFDSGEKLFF. CDR3 nucleotides: TGTGCCAGCAGTTTTGACAGCGGGGAAAAACTGTTTTTT.

This chain links TRBV5-4 with TRBJ2-7; unclear D gene. With 1 base removed from V and 0 bases from J, the gap between germline ends came to 5 bases. The CDR3 totals 13 residues. Germline assignment: CDR1 SGHNT and CDR2 YYREEE (reference sequence). CDR3 in DNA: TGTGCCAGCAGCTTGTGGAGCTCCTACGAGCAGTACTTC. This translates into CASSLWSSYEQYF. The variable domain in full, with the rest retrieved from reference TRBV5-4 and TRBJ2-7, is ETGVTQSPTHLIKTRGQQVTLRCSSQSGHNTVSWYQQALGQGPQFIFQYYREEENGRGNFPPRFSGLQFPNYSSELNVNALELDDSALYLCASSLWSSYEQYFGPGTRLTVT.

The CDR3, as DNA: TGTGCCAGCAGCTCAAGCAGGAACAATGAGCAGTTCTTC. It translates to CASSSSRNNEQFF. The chain carries TRBV5-4 and TRBJ2-1; D not resolved. CDR3 length: 13 amino acids. V dropped 3 bases and J dropped 5 bases, with 9 bases sitting between them. CDR1 is SGHNT and CDR2 is YYREEE in the germline V gene (reference sequence).

The chain combines TRBV6-2 or TRBV6-3 with TRBJ2-7, with 9 bases fitting TRBD1. Unmatched junction bases numbered 4, after V lost 4 bases and J lost 6 bases. Germline lookup yields CDR1 MNHEY and CDR2 SVGEGT. CDR3 length equals 13 residues. As DNA, the CDR3 is TGTGCCAGCAGTTGGGGACAGGGATCCGAGCAGTACTTC. It encodes CASSWGQGSEQYF.

The chain is built from TRBV7-9 and TRBJ2-4, with D hard to call. With 1 base removed from V and 7 bases from J, the gap between germline ends came to 11 bases. This CDR3 has 14 amino acids. CDR1 SEHNR and CDR2 FQNEAQ come from the germline V gene (reference sequence). The CDR3 is CASSLGPDWNIQYF. DNA of the CDR3: TGTGCCAGCAGCTTAGGACCTGACTGGAACATTCAGTACTTC.

The V gene is TRBV5-1, the J gene TRBJ2-6, with 12 bases matching TRBD1. The CDR3 consists of 15 residues. The germline gives CDR1 SGHRS, CDR2 YFSETQ. Trimming took 10 bases from V and 4 from J; bases not matched to a gene: 6. CDR3 sequence (DNA): TGCGCCTCCGGGACAGGGGGCATCGGGGCCAACGTCCTGACTTTC. Its protein is CASGTGGIGANVLTF.

The chain carries TRBV7-2 and TRBJ1-2; possibly TRBD1 for D (6 bases). Between the trimmed V and J ends, which lost 4 bases and 4 bases, there was a span of 13 bases. Germline CDR1 and CDR2: SGHTA and FQGNSA. This CDR3 is 14 amino acids long. The CDR3 spells CASSSSGVAYGYTF. The CDR3 nucleotides read TGTGCCAGCAGCTCATCAGGGGTGGCCTATGGCTACACCTTC.